This T cell receptor beta chain was documented in a study of blood T cell repertoires in COVID-19 (TCRdb year 2020). Turning to the overall study: The collaborator samples originated in the United States, Italy and Spain and spanned the acute and convalescent phases of COVID-19. Sample metadata almost always included a de-identified subject ID, COVID-19 status, age in years and sex. Deeply sampled blood TCRbeta repertoires from subjects exposed to, actively infected with, or recovered from COVID-19 were included in the dataset. HLA class I and class II types, where available, came from metadata supplied by the sample provider rather than from assay-based typing. The samples were drawn from two sources: the first 160 participants of the ongoing ImmuneRACE study, and 1,000 to 1,500 subjects contributed by 6 global collaborators. The prospective study material was composed of cDNA or gDNA derived from T cells, B-cell-depleted T cells, or PBMCs. The repertoires were released in a freely available public database meant as a resource for research on the immune response to SARS-CoV-2.

TCRbeta CDR3 regions were amplified from genomic DNA using the immunoSEQ Assay, a bias-controlled multiplex PCR. Concerning the study's data processing: The number of nucleated cells in each sample was estimated from the amplification of reference gene primers within the assay. To quantify the absolute abundance of each unique TCRbeta CDR3 rearrangement, sequence reads were collapsed and filtered. Productive Simpson clonality was computed per sample as the square root of Simpson's diversity index over productive rearrangements. Here the immuneACCESS table is served through TCRdb, limited to in-frame sequences with V and J called. Missing clones are a known gap in these copies; in checked studies unresolved V genes cover under half, and the rest lacks a known reason. The V and J calls and clone size were taken over from that table, and D and trimming were inferred from the DNA. Across this sample there are some 140,000 clones, with about 76% seen only once. The top ten constitute 15% to 25% of the sample.

V and J are trimmed by 7 bases and 4 bases, and the gene matches miss 10 bases of the junction. The CDR3 numbers 15 residues from cysteine through phenylalanine. Only the CDR3 portion is preserved as DNA: 45 bases, with reading frame beginning at the first base. According to the germline V gene, CDR1 reads MNHEY and CDR2 reads SVGAGI. What the study reported, not specific to this receptor: The amount of clinical and demographic metadata varied by source and participant and was provided uncurated.

To note about this clone: Its specific antigen is unknown. Qualities for individual bases were not recorded, and no much larger clone is one base off.

Each collaborating institution followed its own protocols to collect whole blood in K2EDTA tubes. For TCRbeta analysis, collaborators shipped samples in one of three forms: frozen whole blood, isolated PBMCs, or DNA extracted from either of those sample types. The sample consisted of peripheral blood. This clonotype originated in a man aged 80 or over with acute or convalescent COVID-19. The chain couples TRBV6-5 to TRBJ2-5; 9 junctional bases match TRBD2. Here is the DNA: TGTGCCAGCAAGGGCGGGGGGGCTCGGTCAGAGACCCAGTACTTC. Its amino acids are CASKGGGARSETQYF.